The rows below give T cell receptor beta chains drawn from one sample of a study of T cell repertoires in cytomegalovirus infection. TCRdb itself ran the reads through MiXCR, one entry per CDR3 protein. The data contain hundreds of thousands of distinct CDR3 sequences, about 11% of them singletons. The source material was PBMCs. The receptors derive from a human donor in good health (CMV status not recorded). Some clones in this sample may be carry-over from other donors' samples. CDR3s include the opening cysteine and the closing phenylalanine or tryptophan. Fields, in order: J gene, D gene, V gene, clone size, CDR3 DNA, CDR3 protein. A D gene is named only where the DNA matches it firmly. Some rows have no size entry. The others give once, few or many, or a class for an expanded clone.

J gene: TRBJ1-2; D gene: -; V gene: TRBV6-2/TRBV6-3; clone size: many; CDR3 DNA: TGTGCCAGCAGATCATTCGACGGAGCCAACTATGGCTACACCTTC; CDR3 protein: CASRSFDGANYGYTF
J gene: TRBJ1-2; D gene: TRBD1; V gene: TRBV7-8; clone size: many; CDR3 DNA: TGTGCCAGCAGCTTTCCCGGACAGGGAAACTATGGCTACACCTTC; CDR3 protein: CASSFPGQGNYGYTF
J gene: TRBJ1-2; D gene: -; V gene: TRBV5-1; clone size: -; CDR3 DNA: TGCGCCAGCAGCTTGAAGCAGGCGAACTATGGCTACACCTTC; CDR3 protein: CASSLKQANYGYTF
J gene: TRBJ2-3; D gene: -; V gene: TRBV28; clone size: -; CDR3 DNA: TGTGCCAGCAGTTTAGTCTTAGATACGCAGTATTTT; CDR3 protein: CASSLVLDTQYF
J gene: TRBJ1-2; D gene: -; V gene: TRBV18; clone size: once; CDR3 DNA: TGTGTCAGCTCACGGGAGTCCCTAGCCTATGGCTACACCTTC; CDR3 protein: CVSSRESLAYGYTF
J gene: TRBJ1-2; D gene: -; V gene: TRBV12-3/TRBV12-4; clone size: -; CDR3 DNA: TGTGCCAGCAGCCGCGCGGGGGGCGGTGGCTATGGCTACACCTTC; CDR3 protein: CASSRAGGGGYGYTF
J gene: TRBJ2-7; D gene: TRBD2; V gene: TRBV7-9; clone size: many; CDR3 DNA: TGTGCCAGCACCTCAAGCGGGAGGGCCTACGAGCAGTACTTC; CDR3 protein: CASTSSGRAYEQYF
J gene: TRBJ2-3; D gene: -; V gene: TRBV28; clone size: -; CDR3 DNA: TGTGCCAGCACTTCGAGCGGGTTCACAGATACGCAGTATTTT; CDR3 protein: CASTSSGFTDTQYF
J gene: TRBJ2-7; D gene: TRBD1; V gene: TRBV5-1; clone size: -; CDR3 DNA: TGCGCCAGCAGCCCGACAGGGGGCCGTCGCGAGCAGTACTTC; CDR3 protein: CASSPTGGRREQYF
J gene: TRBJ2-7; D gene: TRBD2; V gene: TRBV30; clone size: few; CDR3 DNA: TGTGCCTGGACGTTCACTAGCGGGAGGCCCTACGAGCAGTACTTC; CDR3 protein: CAWTFTSGRPYEQYF
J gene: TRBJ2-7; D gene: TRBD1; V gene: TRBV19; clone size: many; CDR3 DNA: TGTGCCAGTAGTATTGGGACAGGGTCCTCCTACGAGCAGTACTTC; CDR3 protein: CASSIGTGSSYEQYF
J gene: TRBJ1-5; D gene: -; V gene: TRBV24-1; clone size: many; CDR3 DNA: TGTGCCACCAGTGGTGGGCTGGGGAACAATCAGCCCCAGCATTTT; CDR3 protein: CATSGGLGNNQPQHF
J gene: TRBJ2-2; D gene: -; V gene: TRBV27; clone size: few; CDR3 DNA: TGTGCCAGCAGTTTTGGAGGGGCCACCGGGGAGCTGTTTTTT; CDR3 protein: CASSFGGATGELFF
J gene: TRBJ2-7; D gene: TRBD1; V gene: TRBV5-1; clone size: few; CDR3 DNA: TGCGCCAGCAGACGGACAGGGGTCTACGAGCAGTACTTC; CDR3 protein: CASRRTGVYEQYF
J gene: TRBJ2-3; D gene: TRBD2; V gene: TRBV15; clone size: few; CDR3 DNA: TGTGCCACCAGCAGAGATAAGGGACTAGCGGGATTGGGTACGCAGTATTTT; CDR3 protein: CATSRDKGLAGLGTQYF
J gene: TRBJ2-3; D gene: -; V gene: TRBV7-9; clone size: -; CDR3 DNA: TGTGCCAGCAGCGCTTCCGCGGGCGTTACTAGCACAGATACGCAGTATTTT; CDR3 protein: CASSASAGVTSTDTQYF
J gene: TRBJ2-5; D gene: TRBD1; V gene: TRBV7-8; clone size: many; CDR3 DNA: TGTGCCAGCAGCTTACCCCGGACAGGGCCGAAAGAGACCCAGTACTTC; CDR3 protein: CASSLPRTGPKETQYF
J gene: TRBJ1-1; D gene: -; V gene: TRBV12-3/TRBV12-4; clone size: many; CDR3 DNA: TGTGCCAGCAAACTACAGGGCCCGAACACTGAAGCTTTCTTT; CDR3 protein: CASKLQGPNTEAFF
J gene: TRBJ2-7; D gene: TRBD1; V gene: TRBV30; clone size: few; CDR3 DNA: TGTGCCTGGAGTGTACAGGGGTACGAGCAGTACTTC; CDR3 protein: CAWSVQGYEQYF
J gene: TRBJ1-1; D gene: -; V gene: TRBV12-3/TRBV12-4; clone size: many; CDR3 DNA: TGTGCCAGCAGTTTCAAGACCGAAGCTTTCTTT; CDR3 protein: CASSFKTEAFF
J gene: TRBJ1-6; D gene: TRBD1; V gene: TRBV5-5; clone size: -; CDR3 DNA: TGTGCCAGCAGCTTGGGACAGGGGGCTGGTTCACCCCTCCACTTT; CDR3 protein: CASSLGQGAGSPLHF
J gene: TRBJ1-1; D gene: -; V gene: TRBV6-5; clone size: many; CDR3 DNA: TGTGCCAGCAGTTACTCGTCAGAGAACACTGAAGCTTTCTTT; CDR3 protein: CASSYSSENTEAFF
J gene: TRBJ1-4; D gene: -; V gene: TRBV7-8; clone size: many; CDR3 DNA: TGTGCCAGCAGCTTACGAGTACAGAGTAATGAAAAACTGTTTTTT; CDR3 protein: CASSLRVQSNEKLFF
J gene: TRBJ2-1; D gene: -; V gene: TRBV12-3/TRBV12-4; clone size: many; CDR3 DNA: TGTGCCAGCAGTTTACCCCCGTTTTATGAGCAGTTCTTC; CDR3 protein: CASSLPPFYEQFF
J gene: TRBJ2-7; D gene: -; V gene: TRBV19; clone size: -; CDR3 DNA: TGTGCCAGTAGTAGTCGGGGGATAGCCTACGAGCAGTACTTC; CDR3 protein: CASSSRGIAYEQYF
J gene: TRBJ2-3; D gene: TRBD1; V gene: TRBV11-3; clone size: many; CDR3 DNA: TGTGCCAGCAGCTCGACAGGGCCCGGGGATACGCAGTATTTT; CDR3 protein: CASSSTGPGDTQYF
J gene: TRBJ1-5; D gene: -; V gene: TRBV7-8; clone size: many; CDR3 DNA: TGTGCCAGCAGCTTATTTGGGGGGAACAATCAGCCCCAGCATTTT; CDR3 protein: CASSLFGGNNQPQHF
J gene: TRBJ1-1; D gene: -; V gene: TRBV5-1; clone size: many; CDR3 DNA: TGCGCCAGCAGTTACCAGGAAATGAACACTGAAGCTTTCTTT; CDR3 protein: CASSYQEMNTEAFF
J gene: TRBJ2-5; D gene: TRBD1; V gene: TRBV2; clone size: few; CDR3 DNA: TGTGCCAGCAACGCGGGACAGGGTGACATGGAGACCCAGTACTTC; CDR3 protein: CASNAGQGDMETQYF
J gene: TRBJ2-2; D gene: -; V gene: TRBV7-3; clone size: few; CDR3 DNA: TGTGCCAGCAGTTCGACAGAGACCGGGGAGCTGTTTTTT; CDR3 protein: CASSSTETGELFF
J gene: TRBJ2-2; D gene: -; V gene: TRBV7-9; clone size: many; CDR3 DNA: TGTGCCAGCAGCTCAAGTGGGGAGCTGTTTTTT; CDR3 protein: CASSSSGELFF
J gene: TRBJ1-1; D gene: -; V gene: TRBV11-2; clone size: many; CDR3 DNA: TGTGCCAGCAGCGCCCGATCCGGGGGTGAAGGGACTGAAGCTTTCTTT; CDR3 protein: CASSARSGGEGTEAFF
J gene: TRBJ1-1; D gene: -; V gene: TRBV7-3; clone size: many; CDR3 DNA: TGTGCCAGCGGCGGACAGCCGAACACTGAAGCTTTCTTT; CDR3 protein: CASGGQPNTEAFF
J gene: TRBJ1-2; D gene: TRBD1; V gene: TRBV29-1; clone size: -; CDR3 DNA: TGCAGCGTTGAAGCGCAGACAGGGGATGGCTACACCTTC; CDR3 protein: CSVEAQTGDGYTF
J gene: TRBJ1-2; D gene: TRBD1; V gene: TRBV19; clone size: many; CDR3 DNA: TGTGCCAGTAGTACCGGGACAGGGGGCGATGGCTACACCTTC; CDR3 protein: CASSTGTGGDGYTF
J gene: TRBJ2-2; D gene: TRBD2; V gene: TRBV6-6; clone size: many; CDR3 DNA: TGTGCCAGCCGGTGGGAGGGCCTGCGGGAGCTGTTTTTT; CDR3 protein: CASRWEGLRELFF
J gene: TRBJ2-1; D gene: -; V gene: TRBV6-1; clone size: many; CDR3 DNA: TGTGCCAGCAGTGAGAGGGGGGGCGATGAGCAGTTCTTC; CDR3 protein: CASSERGGDEQFF
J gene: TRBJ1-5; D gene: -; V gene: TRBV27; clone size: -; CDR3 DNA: TGTGCCAGCAAGGCTAAACAGGAGCCAAGCAATCAGCCCCAGCATTTT; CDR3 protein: CASKAKQEPSNQPQHF
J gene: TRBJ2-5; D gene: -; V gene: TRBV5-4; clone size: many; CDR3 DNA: TGTGCCAGCAGCTTGATATCGTGGACAGTGGAAGAGACCCAGTACTTC; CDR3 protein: CASSLISWTVEETQYF
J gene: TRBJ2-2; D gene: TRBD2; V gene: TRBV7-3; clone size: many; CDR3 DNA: TGTGCCAGCAGCTTAACCTCCGTAGCGGGGTACACCGGGGAGCTGTTTTTT; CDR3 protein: CASSLTSVAGYTGELFF
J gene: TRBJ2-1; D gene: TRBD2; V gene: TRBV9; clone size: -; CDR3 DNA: TGTGCCAGCAGCCCCACAGGGCTAGCGGGTTACAATGAGCAGTTCTTC; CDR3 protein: CASSPTGLAGYNEQFF
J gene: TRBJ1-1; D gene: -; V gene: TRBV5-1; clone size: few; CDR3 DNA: TGCGCCAGCAGCTTGGTTCTGGACACTGAAGCTTTCTTT; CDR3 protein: CASSLVLDTEAFF
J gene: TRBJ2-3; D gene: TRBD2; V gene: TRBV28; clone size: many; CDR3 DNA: TGTGCCAGCAGTTTGCCCAATCGCGGGAGGGCCCTCACAGATACGCAGTATTTT; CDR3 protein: CASSLPNRGRALTDTQYF
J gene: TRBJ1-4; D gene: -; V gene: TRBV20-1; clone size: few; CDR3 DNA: TGCAGTGCTAGTTGGTTGACAGGCGAAAAACTGTTTTTT; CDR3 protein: CSASWLTGEKLFF
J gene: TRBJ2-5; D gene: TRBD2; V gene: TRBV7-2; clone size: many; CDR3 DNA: TGTGCCAGCAGCTCTCCCAATGCGGGGGGAAAGACCCAGTACTTC; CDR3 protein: CASSSPNAGGKTQYF
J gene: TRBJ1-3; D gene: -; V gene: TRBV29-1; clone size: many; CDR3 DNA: TGCAGCGCCGGGACATTCGGAAACACCATATATTTT; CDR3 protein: CSAGTFGNTIYF
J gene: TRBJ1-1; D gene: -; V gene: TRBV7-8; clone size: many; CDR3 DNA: TGTGCCAGCAGCCAAGGAAACACTGAAGCTTTCTTT; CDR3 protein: CASSQGNTEAFF
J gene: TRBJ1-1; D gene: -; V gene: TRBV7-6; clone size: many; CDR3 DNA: TGTGCCAGCAGCTTAGCGCAGAAGGGCAGGGGTGTTTTTGAGAGCACTGAAGCTTTCTTT; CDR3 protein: CASSLAQKGRGVFESTEAFF
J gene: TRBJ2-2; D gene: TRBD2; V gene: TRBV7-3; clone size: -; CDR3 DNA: TGTGCCAGCAGCTCCGGACTAGTGAAGAACACCGGGGAGCTGTTTTTT; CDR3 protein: CASSSGLVKNTGELFF
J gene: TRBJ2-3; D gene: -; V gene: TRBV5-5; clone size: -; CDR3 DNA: TGTGCCAGCAGCGGGGACTTCTCCACAGATACGCAGTATTTT; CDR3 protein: CASSGDFSTDTQYF
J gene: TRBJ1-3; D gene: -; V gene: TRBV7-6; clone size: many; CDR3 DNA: TGTGCCAGCAGCCGGAATTCTGGTAGTGGAAACACCATATATTTT; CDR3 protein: CASSRNSGSGNTIYF
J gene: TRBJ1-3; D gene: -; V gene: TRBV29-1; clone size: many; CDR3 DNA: TGCAGCGTTGGGGGGGGCCGACCTGAAGGCACCATATATTTT; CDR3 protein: CSVGGGRPEGTIYF
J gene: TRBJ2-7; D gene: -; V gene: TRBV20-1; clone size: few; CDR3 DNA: TGCAGTGCTCGCCCCGGGGGCAGACACCCCTACGAGCAGTACTTC; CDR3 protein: CSARPGGRHPYEQYF
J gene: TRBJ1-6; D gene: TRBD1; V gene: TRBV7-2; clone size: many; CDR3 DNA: TGTGCCAGCAGCGTTTCGACAGGGCAAAATTCACCCCTCCACTTT; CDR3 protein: CASSVSTGQNSPLHF
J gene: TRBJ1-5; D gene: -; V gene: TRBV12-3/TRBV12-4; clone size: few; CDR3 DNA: TGTGCCAGCAGTTTAGGAGGGGCGAGGCCCCAGCATTTT; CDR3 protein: CASSLGGARPQHF